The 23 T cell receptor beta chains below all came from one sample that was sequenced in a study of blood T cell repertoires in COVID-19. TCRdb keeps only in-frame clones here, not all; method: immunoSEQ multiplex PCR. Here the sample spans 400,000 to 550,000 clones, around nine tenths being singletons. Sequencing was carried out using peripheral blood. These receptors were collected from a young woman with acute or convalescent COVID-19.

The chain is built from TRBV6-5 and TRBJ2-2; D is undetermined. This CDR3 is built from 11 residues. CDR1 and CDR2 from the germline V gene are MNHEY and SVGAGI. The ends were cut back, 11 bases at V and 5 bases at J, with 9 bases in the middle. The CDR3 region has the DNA TGTGCCGTACGGTGGACCGGGGAGCTGTTTTTT. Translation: CAVRWTGELFF.

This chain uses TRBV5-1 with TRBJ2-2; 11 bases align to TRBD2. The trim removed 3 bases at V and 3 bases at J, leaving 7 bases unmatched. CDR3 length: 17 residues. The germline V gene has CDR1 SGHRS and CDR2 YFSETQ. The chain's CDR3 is CASSWNSGGAHTGELFF. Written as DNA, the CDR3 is TGCGCCAGCAGCTGGAATAGCGGGGGGGCGCACACCGGGGAGCTGTTTTTT.

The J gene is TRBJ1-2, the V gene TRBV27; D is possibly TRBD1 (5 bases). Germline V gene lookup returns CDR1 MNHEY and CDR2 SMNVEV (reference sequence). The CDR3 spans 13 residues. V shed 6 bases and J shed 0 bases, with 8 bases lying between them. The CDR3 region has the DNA TGTGCCAGCAGCAGGGCCTCTAACTATGGCTACACCTTC. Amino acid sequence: CASSRASNYGYTF.

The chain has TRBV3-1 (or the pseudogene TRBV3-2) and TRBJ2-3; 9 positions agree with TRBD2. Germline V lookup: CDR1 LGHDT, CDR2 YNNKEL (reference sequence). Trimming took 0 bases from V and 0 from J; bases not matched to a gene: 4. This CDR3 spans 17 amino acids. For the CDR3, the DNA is TGTGCCAGCAGCCAAGAGAGGCTAGCGGGGAGCACAGATACGCAGTATTTT. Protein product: CASSQERLAGSTDTQYF.

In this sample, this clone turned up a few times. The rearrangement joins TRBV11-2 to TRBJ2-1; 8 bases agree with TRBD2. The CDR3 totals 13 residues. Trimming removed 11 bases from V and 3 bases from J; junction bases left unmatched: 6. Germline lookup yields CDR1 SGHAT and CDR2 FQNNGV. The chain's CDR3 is CASGGGGYNEQFF. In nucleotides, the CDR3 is TGTGCCTCCGGGGGGGGTGGCTACAATGAGCAGTTCTTC.

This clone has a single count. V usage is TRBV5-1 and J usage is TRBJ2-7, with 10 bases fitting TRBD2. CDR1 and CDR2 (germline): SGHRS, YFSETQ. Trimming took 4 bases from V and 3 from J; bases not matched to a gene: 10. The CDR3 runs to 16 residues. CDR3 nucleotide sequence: TGCGCCAGCAGCCCCACTACTAGCGGGATGATCTACGAGCAGTACTTC. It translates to CASSPTTSGMIYEQYF.

CDR3 sequence reads: CASSAQGQGNYNEQFF. CDR3 sequence (DNA): TGTGCCAGCAGCGCCCAGGGGCAGGGAAACTACAATGAGCAGTTCTTC. The V call is TRBV9, the J call TRBJ2-1, with a possible D match to TRBD1 (6 bases). The CDR3 is 16 residues long. CDR1 SGDLS and CDR2 YYNGEE come from the germline V gene. The ends were cut back, 3 bases at V and 3 bases at J, with 16 bases in the middle.

CDR3 DNA: TGTGCCAGCAGTGAATCGGGGTTGGGGGGTTACGAGCAGTACTTC. Translation gives CASSESGLGGYEQYF. V gene TRBV6-1 combines with J gene TRBJ2-7; TRBD2 is a possible D gene (6 bases). Germline CDR1 reads MNHNS; CDR2 reads SASEGT. V lost 2 bases to trimming and J lost 4 bases, with 15 bases between them. This CDR3 has 15 amino acids.

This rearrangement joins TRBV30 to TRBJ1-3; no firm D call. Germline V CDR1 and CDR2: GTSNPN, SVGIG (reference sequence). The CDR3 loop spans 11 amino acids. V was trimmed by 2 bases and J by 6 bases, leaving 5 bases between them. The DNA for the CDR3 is TGTGCCTGGAGTCGGGAAAACACCATATATTTT. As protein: CAWSRENTIYF.

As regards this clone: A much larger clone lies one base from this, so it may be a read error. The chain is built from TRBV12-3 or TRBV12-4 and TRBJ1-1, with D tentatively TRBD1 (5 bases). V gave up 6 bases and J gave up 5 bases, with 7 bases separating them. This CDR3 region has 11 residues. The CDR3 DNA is TGTGCCAGCAGGTCAGGGACTGAAGCTTTCTTT. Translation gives CASRSGTEAFF.

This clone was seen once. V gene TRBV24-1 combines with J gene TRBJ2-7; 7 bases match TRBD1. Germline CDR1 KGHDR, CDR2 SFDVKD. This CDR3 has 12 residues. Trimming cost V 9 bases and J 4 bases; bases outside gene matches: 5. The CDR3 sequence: CATQGDRYEQYF. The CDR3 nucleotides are TGTGCCACCCAGGGGGATCGTTACGAGCAGTACTTC.

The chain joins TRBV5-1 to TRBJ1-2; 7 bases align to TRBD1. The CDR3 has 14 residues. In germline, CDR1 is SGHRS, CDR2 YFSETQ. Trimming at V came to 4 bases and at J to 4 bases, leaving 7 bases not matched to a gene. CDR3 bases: TGCGCCAGCAGCACGCAGGGGGAGGCCTATGGCTACACCTTC. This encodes CASSTQGEAYGYTF.

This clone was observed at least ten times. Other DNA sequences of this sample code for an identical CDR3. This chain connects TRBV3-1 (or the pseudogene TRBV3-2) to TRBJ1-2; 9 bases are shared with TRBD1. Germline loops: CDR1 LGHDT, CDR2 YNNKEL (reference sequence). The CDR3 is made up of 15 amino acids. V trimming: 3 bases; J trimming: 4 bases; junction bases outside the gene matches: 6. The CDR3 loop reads CASSQNRGRGYGYTF. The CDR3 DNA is TGTGCCAGCAGCCAGAACAGGGGGCGCGGCTATGGCTACACCTTC.

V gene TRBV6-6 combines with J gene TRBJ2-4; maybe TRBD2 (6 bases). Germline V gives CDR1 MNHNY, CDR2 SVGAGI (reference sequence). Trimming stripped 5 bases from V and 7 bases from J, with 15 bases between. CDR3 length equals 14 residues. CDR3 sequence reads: CASSRTREANIQYF. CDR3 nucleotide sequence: TGTGCCAGCAGTCGGACCAGGGAGGCGAACATTCAGTACTTC.

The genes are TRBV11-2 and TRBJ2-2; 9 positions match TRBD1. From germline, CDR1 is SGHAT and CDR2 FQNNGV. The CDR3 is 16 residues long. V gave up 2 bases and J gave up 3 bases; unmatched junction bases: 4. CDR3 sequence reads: CASSLYRGRHTGELFF. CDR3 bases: TGTGCCAGCAGCTTATACAGGGGGCGCCACACCGGGGAGCTGTTTTTT.

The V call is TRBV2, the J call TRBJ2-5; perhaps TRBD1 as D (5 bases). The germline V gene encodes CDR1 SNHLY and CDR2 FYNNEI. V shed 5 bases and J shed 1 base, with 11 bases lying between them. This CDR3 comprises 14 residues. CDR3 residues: CASSHGQIQETQYF. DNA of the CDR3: TGTGCCAGCAGTCACGGACAAATCCAAGAGACCCAGTACTTC.

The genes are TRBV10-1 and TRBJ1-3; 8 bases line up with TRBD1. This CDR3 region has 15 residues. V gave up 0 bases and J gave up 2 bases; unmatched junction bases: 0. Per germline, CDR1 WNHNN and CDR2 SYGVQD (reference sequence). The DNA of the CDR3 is TGCGCCAGCAGTGAGTCGACAGGGGCTGGAAACACCATATATTTT. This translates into CASSESTGAGNTIYF.

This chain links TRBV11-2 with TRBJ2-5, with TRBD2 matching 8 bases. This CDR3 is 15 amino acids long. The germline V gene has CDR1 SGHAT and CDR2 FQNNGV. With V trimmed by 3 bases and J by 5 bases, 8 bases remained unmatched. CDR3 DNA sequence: TGTGCCAGCAGCTTCGGGGTAGCGGGGTGGGAGACCCAGTACTTC. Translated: CASSFGVAGWETQYF.

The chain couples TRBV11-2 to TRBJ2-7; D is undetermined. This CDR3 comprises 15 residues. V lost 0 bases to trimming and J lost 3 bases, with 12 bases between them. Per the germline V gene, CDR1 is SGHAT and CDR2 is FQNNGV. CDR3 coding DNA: TGTGCCAGCAGCTTAGACTCCCTAATTCTCTACGAGCAGTACTTC. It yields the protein CASSLDSLILYEQYF.

In DNA form, the CDR3 reads TGTGCCAGCAACCGACAGGGAGGGAACACTGAAGCTTTCTTT. Encoded protein: CASNRQGGNTEAFF. The chain has TRBV6-5 and TRBJ1-1; 7 bases line up with TRBD1. This CDR3 region has 14 residues. V gave up 7 bases and J gave up 1 base; unmatched junction bases: 6. Germline V gene sequence: CDR1 MNHEY, CDR2 SVGAGI.

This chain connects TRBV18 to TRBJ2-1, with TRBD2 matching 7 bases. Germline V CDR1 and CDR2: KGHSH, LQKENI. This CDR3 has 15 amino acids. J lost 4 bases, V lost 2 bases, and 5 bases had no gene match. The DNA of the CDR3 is TGTGCCAGCTCACCATCCCTAGCGGTTTACAATGAGCAGTTCTTC. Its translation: CASSPSLAVYNEQFF. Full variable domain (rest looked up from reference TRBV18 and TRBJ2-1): NAGVMQNPRHLVRRRGQEARLRCSPMKGHSHVYWYRQLPEEGLKFMVYLQKENIIDESGMPKERFSAEFPKEGPSILRIQQVVRGDSAAYFCASSPSLAVYNEQFFGPGTRLTVL.

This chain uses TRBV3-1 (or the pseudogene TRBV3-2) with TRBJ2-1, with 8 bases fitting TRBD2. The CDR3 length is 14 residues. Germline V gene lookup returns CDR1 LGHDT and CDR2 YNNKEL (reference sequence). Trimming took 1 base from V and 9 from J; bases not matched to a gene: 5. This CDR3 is CASSQAGGPIEQFF. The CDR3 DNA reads TGTGCCAGCAGCCAAGCGGGGGGGCCTATTGAGCAGTTCTTC.

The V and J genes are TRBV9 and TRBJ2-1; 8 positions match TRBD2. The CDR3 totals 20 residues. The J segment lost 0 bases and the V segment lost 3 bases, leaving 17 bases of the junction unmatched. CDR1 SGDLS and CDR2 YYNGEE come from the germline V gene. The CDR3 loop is CASSAQVAGSSLGSYNEQFF. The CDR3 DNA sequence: TGTGCCAGCAGCGCCCAGGTAGCGGGATCTTCATTAGGCTCCTACAATGAGCAGTTCTTC.